The source of this TCR beta chain is a study of HIV-infected patients and healthy controls. No cell fractionation was done, so the repertoire covers all unsorted peripheral blood T cells. This clonotype was seen ten or more times. It is unclear where the CDR3 begins or ends on the DNA, so no DNA is shown, and the CDR3 is as TCRdb lists it. Germline CDR1 and CDR2: MNHNY and SVGAGI (reference sequence). The CDR3 sequence runs 14 residues, both termini included. 500 ng RNA was reverse transcribed with alpha and beta constant-region primers. Alpha and beta chain libraries were made separately by chain-specific third strand synthesis with multiplexing indices. TCRdb independently ran MiXCR on the 5' RACE reads; one entry per CDR3 protein. The repertoire holds just over 15,000 distinct CDR3 sequences, with 5.5% to 8% as singletons.

The chain is built from TRBV6-6 and TRBJ1-1; no check of the table's D call, TRBD1, against the DNA was made. This TCR was sampled from an adult in good health. Sequenced sample: blood. Here the CDR3 reads CASSSSRGSARAFF.